These 8 T cell receptor beta chains share one sample of origin, sequenced in a study of T cell responses to AZD1222 COVID-19 vaccine. Sequencing was performed with immunoSEQ multiplex PCR; in TCRdb, only in-frame clones are kept and a portion is missing. The table records 130,000 or so clones, roughly nine tenths of them present only once. Here the sequenced sample was peripheral blood, taken on day 0 of AZD1222 vaccination. The receptors were gathered from an adult in good health.

This chain uses TRBV2 with TRBJ1-1; unclear D gene. The CDR3 is made up of 14 amino acids. Germline CDR1 SNHLY, CDR2 FYNNEI. The V gene lost 4 bases and the J gene lost 5 bases, with 14 bases spanning the gap. CDR3: CASSGRVVWTEAFF. Here the CDR3 DNA reads TGTGCCAGCAGTGGGAGGGTGGTATGGACTGAAGCTTTCTTT.

The chain joins TRBV3-1 (or the pseudogene TRBV3-2) to TRBJ2-1, with 16 nucleotides matching TRBD2. Germline V gene data show CDR1 as LGHDT and CDR2 as YNNKEL (reference sequence). V shed 1 base, J shed 4 bases, and the junction held 4 bases outside the gene matches. The CDR3 extends over 18 amino acids. The CDR3 DNA reads TGTGCCAGCAGCCAAGGCCCGGGACTAGCGGGGGGGTACAATGAGCAGTTCTTC. It yields the protein CASSQGPGLAGGYNEQFF.

V usage is TRBV19 and J usage is TRBJ1-5; D is ambiguous. V was pared by 5 bases and J by 0 bases, with 20 bases between. Germline V gene sequence: CDR1 LNHDA, CDR2 SQIVND (reference sequence). CDR3 size: 18 residues. DNA for the CDR3: TGTGCCAGTAGTTCCTGGGCAGGCCAAGCTTATAGCAATCAGCCCCAGCATTTT. It translates to CASSSWAGQAYSNQPQHF.

This chain joins TRBV10-3 and TRBJ2-2; D could derive from TRBD1 or TRBD2 (5 bases each). Between the trimmed V and J ends, which lost 5 bases and 2 bases, there was a span of 15 bases. From germline, CDR1 is ENHRY and CDR2 SYGVKD. The CDR3 consists of 16 residues. The CDR3 reads CAISFGAVDNTGELFF. The CDR3, as DNA: TGTGCCATCAGTTTCGGGGCAGTGGATAACACCGGGGAGCTGTTTTTT.

The genes are TRBV5-1 and TRBJ2-7; TRBD1 matches 9 bases. The CDR3 has 13 residues. The V gene end was trimmed by 4 bases and the J gene end by 5 bases; junction bases not matched to a gene: 4. The V gene's germline CDR1 is SGHRS and CDR2 YFSETQ. The CDR3 spells CASSRNRGHEQYF. As DNA, the CDR3 is TGCGCCAGCAGCAGGAACAGGGGGCACGAGCAGTACTTC.

V is TRBV7-2 and J is TRBJ2-3; TRBD2 agrees at 9 bases. In germline, CDR1 is SGHTA, CDR2 FQGNSA. The CDR3 runs to 17 residues. With 2 bases clipped from V and 2 bases from J, the junction kept 8 bases outside the gene matches. Written as DNA, the CDR3 is TGTGCCAGCAGCTTAAGGGCGCTAGCGGGGCCCACAGATACGCAGTATTTT. Its protein is CASSLRALAGPTDTQYF. Supplemented by reference TRBV7-2 and TRBJ2-3, the full variable domain reads GAGVSQSPSNKVTEKGKDVELRCDPISGHTALYWYRQSLGQGLEFLIYFQGNSAPDKSGLPSDRFSAERTGGSVSTLTIQRTQQEDSAVYLCASSLRALAGPTDTQYFGPGTRLTVL.

The V call is TRBV5-6, the J call TRBJ1-2, with no clear D. The germline V gene has CDR1 SGHDT and CDR2 YYEEEE. This CDR3 contains 13 residues. V dropped 1 base and J dropped 8 bases, with 12 bases sitting between them. CDR3 region: CASSLNPGSGYTF. CDR3 nucleotide sequence: TGTGCCAGCAGCTTGAATCCCGGGTCGGGCTACACCTTC.

This clone has a single count. The J gene is TRBJ1-1, the V gene TRBV5-6; D unclear. Germline CDR1 SGHDT, CDR2 YYEEEE. This CDR3 spans 12 amino acids. The germline V and J ends were trimmed by 5 bases and 6 bases, with 11 bases remaining between them. The CDR3: CASRFGGSEAFF. Here the CDR3 DNA reads TGTGCCAGCAGATTCGGTGGATCTGAAGCTTTCTTT.